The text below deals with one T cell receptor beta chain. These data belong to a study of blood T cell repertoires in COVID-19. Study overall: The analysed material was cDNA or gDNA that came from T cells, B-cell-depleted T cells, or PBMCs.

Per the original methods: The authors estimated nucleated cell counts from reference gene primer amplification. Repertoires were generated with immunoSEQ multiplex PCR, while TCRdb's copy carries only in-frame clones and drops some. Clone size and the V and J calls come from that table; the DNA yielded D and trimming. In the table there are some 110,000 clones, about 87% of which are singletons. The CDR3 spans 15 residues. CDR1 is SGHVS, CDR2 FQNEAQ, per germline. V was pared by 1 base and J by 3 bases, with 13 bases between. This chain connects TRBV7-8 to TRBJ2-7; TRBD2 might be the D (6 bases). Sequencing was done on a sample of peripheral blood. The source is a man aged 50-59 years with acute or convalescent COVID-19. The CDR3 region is CASSLEGTFGYEQYF. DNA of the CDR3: TGTGCCAGCAGCTTAGAAGGGACTTTTGGCTACGAGCAGTACTTC.